The clone carrying this T cell receptor (beta chain) showed up many times. These data are taken from a study of read filtering for tumor transcriptome and immune sequencing. Across the whole study: TCR-mapped reads were about 4.05 to 11 million with IR-seq versus about 80 to 1273 with RNA-seq.

Trimming cost V 2 bases and J 5 bases, with 18 bases left between them. This CDR3 region has 16 residues. CDR1 is SEHNR, CDR2 FQNEAQ, per germline (reference sequence). The library was built from 400 ng RNA with molecular barcoded adaptors for alpha/delta and beta/gamma chains. TCRdb used MiXCR to reprocess the reads, holding one entry per CDR3 protein. The sample includes fewer than 50,000 distinct CDR3 sequences, about an eighth of them seen just once. This chain connects TRBV7-9 to TRBJ2-5; perhaps TRBD1 as D (6 bases). The sequence derives from a donor aged 40 or older with multiple myeloma. The sequenced sample consisted of a population of CD138-negative cells sorted from bone marrow. This CDR3 reads CASSLMGPTGLETQYF. DNA for the CDR3: TGTGCCAGCAGCTTAATGGGTCCAACAGGGTTGGAGACCCAGTACTTC.